One and the same sample provided the 23 T cell receptor beta chains below, sequenced in a study of cytomegalovirus exposure and HLA in healthy donors. In the PCR, 60 Vbeta and 13 Jbeta primers were used. Sequenced by immunoSEQ multiplex PCR; TCRdb stores in-frame clones only, minus some. The sample shows roughly 240,000 clones, about 77% of them seen only once. What was sequenced was PBMCs. All receptors derive from a boy aged 5 to 17 in good health and CMV-seronegative.

This sequence joins TRBV5-1 and TRBJ1-6, with no clear D. V shed 0 bases and J shed 1 base, with 11 bases lying between them. The CDR3 length is 17 residues. Looked up from germline, CDR1 is SGHRS and CDR2 is YFSETQ. CDR3 sequence: CASSLDGRQSYNSPLHF. The DNA of the CDR3 is TGCGCCAGCAGCTTGGATGGGCGCCAGTCCTATAATTCACCCCTCCACTTT.

V and J are TRBV6-6 and TRBJ1-2; 9 bases are a match to TRBD1. J lost 7 bases, V lost 0 bases, and 3 bases had no gene match. From germline, CDR1 is MNHNY and CDR2 SVGAGI (reference sequence). This CDR3 contains 14 residues. CDR3 protein: CASSYSTGGLGYTF. CDR3 sequence (DNA): TGTGCCAGCAGTTACTCTACAGGGGGCCTTGGCTACACCTTC.

J is TRBJ1-1 and V is TRBV5-1; D may be TRBD1 (6 bases). V shed 4 bases and J shed 1 base, with 11 bases lying between them. CDR3 size: 14 residues. Germline V gene data show CDR1 as SGHRS and CDR2 as YFSETQ. CDR3 loop: CASSVTGTNTEAFF. The CDR3 nucleotides are TGCGCCAGCAGCGTGACAGGAACGAACACTGAAGCTTTCTTT.

The gene calls are TRBV5-4 and TRBJ1-1; no definite D call. The CDR3 loop spans 12 amino acids. V shed 0 bases and J shed 5 bases, with 5 bases lying between them. Germline lookup yields CDR1 SGHNT and CDR2 YYREEE (reference sequence). Here the CDR3 DNA reads TGTGCCAGCAGCTTGGGGAGAACTGAAGCTTTCTTT. Translation gives CASSLGRTEAFF.

The chain combines TRBV27 with TRBJ2-3; D possibly corresponds to TRBD2 (6 bases). The CDR3 runs to 12 residues. Germline V gene lookup returns CDR1 MNHEY and CDR2 SMNVEV (reference sequence). V lost 5 bases, J lost 5 bases, and 8 bases lay in between. CDR3 sequence (DNA): TGTGCCAGCAGTCCGGGGGAAGATACGCAGTATTTT. The encoded protein is CASSPGEDTQYF.

The chain is built from TRBV5-5 and TRBJ2-1; D might be TRBD2 (5 bases). Trimming removed 0 bases at V and 0 bases at J, with 13 bases between. The CDR3 is made up of 17 amino acids. Per germline, CDR1 SGHKS and CDR2 YYEKEE (reference sequence). CDR3 bases: TGTGCCAGCAGCTTGGAGGGCGGGCCCAGCTCCTACAATGAGCAGTTCTTC. Translating it yields CASSLEGGPSSYNEQFF. The full variable domain, in which reference TRBV5-5 and TRBJ2-1 provide the parts outside the CDR3, is DAGVTQSPTHLIKTRGQQVTLRCSPISGHKSVSWYQQVLGQGPQFIFQYYEKEERGRGNFPDRFSARQFPNYSSELNVNALLLGDSALYLCASSLEGGPSSYNEQFFGPGTRLTVL.

The chain uses TRBV6-5 and TRBJ2-2; no reliable D call. This CDR3 region has 14 residues. The ends were cut back, 0 bases at V and 8 bases at J, with 10 bases in the middle. Germline V lookup: CDR1 MNHEY, CDR2 SVGAGI. The CDR3 protein is CASSYSNDGGELFF. CDR3 bases: TGTGCCAGCAGTTACTCGAATGACGGGGGGGAGCTGTTTTTT.

The chain recombines TRBV4-1 with TRBJ2-1; weak D call: TRBD2 (6 bases). CDR1 and CDR2 (germline): MGHRA, YSYEKL. V dropped 4 bases and J dropped 0 bases, with 13 bases sitting between them. The CDR3 spans 16 residues. The CDR3 loop is CASSPRLGSSYNEQFF. The CDR3 DNA follows: TGCGCCAGCAGCCCGCGACTAGGGAGCTCCTACAATGAGCAGTTCTTC.

The chain joins TRBV27 to TRBJ1-5; no firm D call. Trimming left V 3 bases short and J 4 bases short, with 10 bases between. Germline CDR1 MNHEY, CDR2 SMNVEV (reference sequence). The CDR3 loop spans 14 amino acids. This chain's CDR3 is CASSLRERNQPQHF. In DNA form, the CDR3 reads TGTGCCAGCAGTTTGAGGGAGAGGAATCAGCCCCAGCATTTT.

The chain employs TRBV7-2 and TRBJ2-3, with D hard to call. The CDR3 contains 11 residues. Germline CDR1 and CDR2: SGHTA and FQGNSA. V lost 5 bases, J lost 6 bases, and 6 bases lay in between. CDR3 sequence: CASSVIDTQYF. The CDR3 DNA follows: TGTGCCAGCAGCGTCATTGATACGCAGTATTTT.

V and J are TRBV11-3 and TRBJ2-2; 8 positions agree with TRBD2. The junction had 5 bases not matched to a gene; V was cut back by 0 bases and J by 5 bases. Germline CDR1 and CDR2: SGHNT and YENEEA. The CDR3 is 16 amino acids. CDR3 in DNA: TGTGCCAGCAGCTTAGATGTGGCGGGAGGTACCGGGGAGCTGTTTTTT. Amino acids: CASSLDVAGGTGELFF. Using reference TRBV11-3 and TRBJ2-2 for the parts outside the CDR3, the full variable domain is EAGVVQSPRYKIIEKKQPVAFWCNPISGHNTLYWYLQNLGQGPELLIRYENEEAVDDSQLPKDRFSAERLKGVDSTLKIQPAELGDSAVYLCASSLDVAGGTGELFFGEGSRLTVL.

This clone was recorded only once. The chain carries TRBV4-1 and TRBJ1-1; perhaps TRBD1 as D (5 bases). The V end lost 0 bases, the J end lost 2 bases, and 16 bases lay between the germline ends. CDR3 length: 17 residues. CDR1 and CDR2 from the germline V gene are MGHRA and YSYEKL. The CDR3 DNA is TGCGCCAGCAGCCAAGATTTTTTTGGCAGGGTAAACACTGAAGCTTTCTTT. This gives the protein CASSQDFFGRVNTEAFF.

The chain has TRBV4-2 and TRBJ2-7, with 12 nucleotides matching TRBD2. The CDR3 spans 15 residues. Germline CDR1 and CDR2: LGHNA and YNFKEQ. V lost 4 bases and J lost 2; bases outside the gene matches: 3. The CDR3 DNA follows: TGTGCCAGCAGCCCCCTAGCGGGAGGGCCCTACGAGCAGTACTTC. Its protein product is CASSPLAGGPYEQYF.

Concerning this clone: The junction differs from germline at one of its ends, possibly a read error. This chain uses TRBV7-9 with TRBJ1-1; 8 positions agree with TRBD1. The CDR3 totals 14 residues. From germline, CDR1 is SEHNR and CDR2 FQNEAQ (reference sequence). The CDR3 here is CSSSLTGTGDEAFF. For the CDR3, the DNA is TGTTCCAGCAGCTTAACAGGGACAGGAGATGAAGCTTTCTTT.

With respect to this clone: Distinct nucleotide sequences in the sample also encode this CDR3. The rearrangement joins TRBV7-9 to TRBJ2-1; D is perhaps TRBD1 (6 bases). Germline CDR1 is SEHNR and CDR2 is FQNEAQ (reference sequence). The CDR3 runs 12 residues. Trimming left V 2 bases short and J 7 bases short, with 6 bases between. Written as DNA, the CDR3 is TGTGCCAGCAGCTTAAGGGGGAATGAGCAGTTCTTC. This gives the protein CASSLRGNEQFF.

This clone was picked up a small number of times. The rearrangement joins TRBV10-3 to TRBJ1-5, with D perhaps matching TRBD1 (5 bases). This CDR3 contains 13 residues. Germline V gene data show CDR1 as ENHRY and CDR2 as SYGVKD. Trimming shortened V by 8 bases and J by 6 bases, and 14 bases separated the two germline ends. CDR3 bases: TGTGCCATCCGGGGGGAGGGTGGTCAGCCCCAGCATTTT. It yields the protein CAIRGEGGQPQHF.

This clone was seen once. J is TRBJ1-1 and V is TRBV7-9; 12 nucleotides align to TRBD1. This CDR3 has 16 amino acids. V lost 5 bases and J lost 4; bases outside the gene matches: 8. The germline CDR1 and CDR2 sequences are SEHNR and FQNEAQ (reference sequence). Written as DNA, the CDR3 is TGTGCCAGCAGCCTGGGACAGGGGGCGGAGAGCACTGAAGCTTTCTTT. It codes for CASSLGQGAESTEAFF.

The rearrangement joins TRBV7-9 to TRBJ2-1, with 7 bases matching TRBD2. The CDR3 totals 17 residues. CDR1 is SEHNR and CDR2 is FQNEAQ in the germline V gene (reference sequence). The V segment lost 4 bases and the J segment 4 bases; nucleotides outside the gene matches: 13. The CDR3 region is CASSSRITAGEYNEQFF. The CDR3 DNA reads as TGTGCCAGCAGCTCTAGGATTACGGCGGGAGAATACAATGAGCAGTTCTTC.

This rearrangement joins TRBV2 to TRBJ2-3, with TRBD2 matching over 8 bases. The CDR3 loop spans 15 amino acids. The V gene's germline CDR1 is SNHLY and CDR2 FYNNEI. With 4 bases clipped from V and 5 bases from J, the junction kept 8 bases outside the gene matches. This chain's CDR3 is CASSVEREKGDTQYF. DNA of the CDR3: TGTGCCAGCAGTGTTGAGCGGGAGAAAGGAGATACGCAGTATTTT.

V and J are TRBV19 and TRBJ1-2; possible D gene TRBD1, 6 bases. Germline V gene sequence: CDR1 LNHDA, CDR2 SQIVND (reference sequence). This CDR3 has 14 amino acids. The V and J ends lost 0 bases and 6 bases respectively, with 11 bases between them. The DNA of the CDR3 is TGTGCCAGTAGTATAGATCGGTGGGACAATGGCTACACCTTC. Encoded protein: CASSIDRWDNGYTF.

The chain employs TRBV29-1 and TRBJ2-1; 8 nucleotides align to TRBD2. Germline CDR1 and CDR2: SQVTM and ANQGSEA. The CDR3 sequence is 16 residues long. V lost 4 bases to trimming and J lost 1 base; unmatched junction nucleotides: 9. For the CDR3, the DNA is TGCAGCGTTGTACTTGTAGCGGGACCTTCCTACAATGAGCAGTTCTTC. Its translation is CSVVLVAGPSYNEQFF.

V usage is TRBV7-2 and J usage is TRBJ2-3, with 14 bases that match TRBD2. The germline gives CDR1 SGHTA, CDR2 FQGNSA. V shed 5 bases and J 4 bases; nucleotides not matched to a gene: 14. The length of the CDR3 is 19 residues. The DNA of the CDR3 is TGTGCCAGCAGCGGGGGACTAGCGGGGGTTACACAATTGGCAGATACGCAGTATTTT. As protein: CASSGGLAGVTQLADTQYF.

V and J are TRBV2 and TRBJ2-2; 9 bases are shared with TRBD1. The CDR3 runs to 17 residues. V lost 0 bases, J lost 4 bases, and 6 bases stayed unmatched. CDR1 is SNHLY and CDR2 is FYNNEI in the germline V gene. Here the CDR3 reads CASSEALDRGLTGELFF. In DNA, the CDR3 is TGTGCCAGCAGTGAAGCCTTGGACAGGGGACTCACCGGGGAGCTGTTTTTT.